This TCR beta chain was identified in a study of blood T cells in healthy people across ages. Study-level points and caveats: When set beside aged donors, long-lived donors presented more naive CD4+ cells and higher diversity.

Every sample had a minimum of 6 million PBMCs isolated. Alongside a J-beta primer mix, a sample-barcoded 5' primer served in a second PCR lasting 7 to 11 cycles. TCRdb reprocessed the 5' RACE reads via MiXCR and lists one record per CDR3 protein. The sample records approximately 830,000 distinct CDR3 sequences, about 62% being singletons. The CDR3 is made up of 13 amino acids. Germline loops: CDR1 LGHDT, CDR2 YNNKEL (reference sequence). V was cut by 1 base and J by 11 bases, with 12 bases left in between. This clonotype was seen a single time. Antigen: not known. The sequence came from a man aged 25 to 40 in good health. The rearrangement joins TRBV3-1 to TRBJ2-1, with D possibly being TRBD1 or TRBD2 (5 bases each). The sample consisted of blood. CDR3 loop: CASSQGLSGQQFF. DNA of the CDR3: TGTGCCAGCAGCCAAGGTCTCTCGGGACAGCAGTTCTTC.